This TCR beta chain comes out of a study of shared clonotypes between healthy human individuals. CDR1 is MNHNS and CDR2 is SASEGT in the germline V gene. The CDR3 totals 14 residues. V was shortened by 2 bases and J by 0 bases, with 5 bases between the two germline ends. Per the study methods: Junction-only sequences produced by ImmunoSEQ had no quality scores, so filtering differed. This table comes from immunoSEQ multiplex PCR, and its TCRdb copy is limited to in-frame clones, with some not included. The DNA gave D and trimming, while V, J and clone size come from that table. In the table there are roughly 1 million clones, about three quarters of which are singletons.

Sequencing used memory CD4+ T cells sorted from blood. Sample subset: CD45RA-negative fraction. The V call is TRBV6-1, the J call TRBJ2-1; D remains ambiguous. The sequence derives from a man aged 18 to 29 in good health. In DNA, the CDR3 is TGTGCCAGCAGTGAACTGCCCTCCTACAATGAGCAGTTCTTC. This encodes CASSELPSYNEQFF.